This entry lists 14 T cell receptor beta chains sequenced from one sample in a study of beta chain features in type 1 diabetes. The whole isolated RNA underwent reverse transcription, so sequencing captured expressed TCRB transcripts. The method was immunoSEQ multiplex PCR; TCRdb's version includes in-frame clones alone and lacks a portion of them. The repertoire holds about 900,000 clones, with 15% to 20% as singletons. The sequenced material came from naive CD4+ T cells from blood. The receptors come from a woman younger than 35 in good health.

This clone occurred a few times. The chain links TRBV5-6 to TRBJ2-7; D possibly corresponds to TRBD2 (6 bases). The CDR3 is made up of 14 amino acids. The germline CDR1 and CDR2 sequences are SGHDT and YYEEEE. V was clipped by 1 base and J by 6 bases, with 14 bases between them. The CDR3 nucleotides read TGTGCCAGCAGCTTGACCGGAGGGCAGCGCGAGCAGTACTTC. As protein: CASSLTGGQREQYF.

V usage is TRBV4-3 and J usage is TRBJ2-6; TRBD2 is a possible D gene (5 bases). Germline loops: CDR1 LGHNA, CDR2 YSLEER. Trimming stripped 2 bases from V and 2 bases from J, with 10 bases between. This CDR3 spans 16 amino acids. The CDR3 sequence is CASSQFLAAGANVLTF. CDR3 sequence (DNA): TGCGCCAGCAGCCAATTCCTAGCCGCTGGGGCCAACGTCCTGACTTTC.

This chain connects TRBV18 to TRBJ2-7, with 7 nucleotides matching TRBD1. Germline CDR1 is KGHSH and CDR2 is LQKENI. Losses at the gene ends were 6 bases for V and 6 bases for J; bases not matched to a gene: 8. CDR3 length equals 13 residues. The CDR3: CASSLLRTGEQYF. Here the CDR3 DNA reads TGTGCCAGCTCGCTTCTACGGACAGGCGAGCAGTACTTC.

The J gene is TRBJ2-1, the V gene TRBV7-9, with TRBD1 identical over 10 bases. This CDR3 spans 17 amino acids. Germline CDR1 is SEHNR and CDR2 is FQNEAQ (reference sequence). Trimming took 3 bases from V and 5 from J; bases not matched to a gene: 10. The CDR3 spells CASSFSAGTGVDNEQFF. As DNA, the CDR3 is TGTGCCAGCAGCTTTAGCGCCGGGACAGGGGTCGACAATGAGCAGTTCTTC.

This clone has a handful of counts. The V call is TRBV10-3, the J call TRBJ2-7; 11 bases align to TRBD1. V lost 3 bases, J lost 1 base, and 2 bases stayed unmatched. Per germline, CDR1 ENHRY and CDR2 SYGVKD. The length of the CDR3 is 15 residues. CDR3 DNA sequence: TGTGCCATCAGTGACCGGGACAGGGGGTCCTACGAGCAGTACTTC. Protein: CAISDRDRGSYEQYF.

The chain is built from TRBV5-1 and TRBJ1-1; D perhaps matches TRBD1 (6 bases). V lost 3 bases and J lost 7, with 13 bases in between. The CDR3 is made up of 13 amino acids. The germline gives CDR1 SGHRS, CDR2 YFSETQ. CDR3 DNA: TGCGCCAGCAGCTCACGAACAGGGTTTGAAGCTTTCTTT. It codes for CASSSRTGFEAFF.

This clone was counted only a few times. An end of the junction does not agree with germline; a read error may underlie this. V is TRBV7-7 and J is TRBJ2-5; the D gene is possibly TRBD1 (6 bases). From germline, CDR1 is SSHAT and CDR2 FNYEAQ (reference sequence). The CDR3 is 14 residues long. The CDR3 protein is CASSFLPGEETQYF. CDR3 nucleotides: TGTGCTAGCAGCTTTCTTCCAGGGGAAGAGACCCAGTACTTC. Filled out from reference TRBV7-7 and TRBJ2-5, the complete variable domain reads GAGVSQSPRYKVTKRGQDVTLRCDPISSHATLYWYQQALGQGPEFLTYFNYEAQPDKSGLPSDRFSAERPEGSISTLTIQRTEQRDSAMYRCASSFLPGEETQYFGPGTRLLVL.

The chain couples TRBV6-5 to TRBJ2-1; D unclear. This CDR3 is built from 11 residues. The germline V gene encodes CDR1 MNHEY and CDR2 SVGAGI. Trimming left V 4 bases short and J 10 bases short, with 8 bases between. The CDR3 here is CASSSAREQFF. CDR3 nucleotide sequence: TGTGCCAGCAGTTCGGCCCGGGAGCAGTTCTTC.

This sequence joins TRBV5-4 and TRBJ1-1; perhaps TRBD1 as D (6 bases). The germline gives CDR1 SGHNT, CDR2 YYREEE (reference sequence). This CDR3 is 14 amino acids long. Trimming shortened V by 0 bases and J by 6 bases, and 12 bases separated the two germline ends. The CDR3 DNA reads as TGTGCCAGCAGCTTGGGGACAGTCGTGGCTGAAGCTTTCTTT. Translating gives CASSLGTVVAEAFF.

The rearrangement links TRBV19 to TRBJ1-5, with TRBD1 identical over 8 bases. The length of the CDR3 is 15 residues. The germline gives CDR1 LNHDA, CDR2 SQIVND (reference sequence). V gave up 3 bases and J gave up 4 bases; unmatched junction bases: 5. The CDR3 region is CASSIHQGANQPQHF. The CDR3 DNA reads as TGTGCCAGTAGTATTCACCAGGGGGCTAATCAGCCCCAGCATTTT.

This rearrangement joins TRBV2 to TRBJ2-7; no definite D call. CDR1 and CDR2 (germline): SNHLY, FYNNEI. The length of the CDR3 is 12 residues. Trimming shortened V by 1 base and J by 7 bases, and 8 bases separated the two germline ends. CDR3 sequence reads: CASSEVIGEQYF. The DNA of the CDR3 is TGTGCCAGCAGTGAAGTTATTGGTGAGCAGTACTTC.

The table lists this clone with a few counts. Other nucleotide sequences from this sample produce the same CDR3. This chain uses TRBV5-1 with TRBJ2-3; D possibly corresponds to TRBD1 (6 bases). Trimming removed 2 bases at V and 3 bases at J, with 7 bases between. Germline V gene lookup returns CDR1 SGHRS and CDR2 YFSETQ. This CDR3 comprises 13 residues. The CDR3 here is CASSLGGTDTQYF. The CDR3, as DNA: TGCGCCAGCAGCTTAGGGGGAACAGATACGCAGTATTTT. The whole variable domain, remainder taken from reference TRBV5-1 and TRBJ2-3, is KAGVTQTPRYLIKTRGQQVTLSCSPISGHRSVSWYQQTPGQGLQFLFEYFSETQRNKGNFPGRFSGRQFSNSRSEMNVSTLELGDSALYLCASSLGGTDTQYFGPGTRLTVL.

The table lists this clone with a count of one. CDR3 sequence: CATSKRGRETQYF. CDR3 DNA: TGTGCCACCAGCAAGAGGGGTCGGGAGACCCAGTACTTC. The rearrangement joins TRBV15 to TRBJ2-5; D may correspond to TRBD1 or TRBD2 (5 bases each). V was pared by 4 bases and J by 5 bases, with 11 bases between. This CDR3 has 13 residues. The germline V gene has CDR1 LNHNV and CDR2 YYDKDF (reference sequence).

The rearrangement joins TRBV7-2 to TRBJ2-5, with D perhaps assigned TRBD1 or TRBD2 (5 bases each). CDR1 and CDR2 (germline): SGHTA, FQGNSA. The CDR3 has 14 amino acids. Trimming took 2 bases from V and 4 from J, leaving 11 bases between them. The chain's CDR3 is CASSLRAGRETQYF. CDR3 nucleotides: TGTGCCAGCAGCTTACGAGCAGGGAGAGAGACCCAGTACTTC.